The clone carrying this T cell receptor beta chain was seen a handful of times. Its antigen remains unknown. Deletions cut 0 bases from V and 4 bases from J, with 10 bases between. This CDR3 is built from 15 residues. CDR1 and CDR2 from the germline V gene are SGHVS and FNYEAQ. This sample was included in a study of T-cell reconstitution after alpha-beta-depleted transplantation in children. Study-wide results and caveats: Where alpha-beta T cells came from about two months after transplant was reportedly several hundred expanded graft clones.

Unique molecular identifiers were used in preparing the TCRbeta library. TCRdb called the PCR reads again in MiXCR, with one record for every CDR3 protein. The sample carries approximately 1,000,000 distinct CDR3 sequences, roughly 29% recorded once. This clonotype was sampled from a boy younger than two who had a stem cell transplant for SCID, so the T cells may come from the graft donor. This chain joins TRBV7-6 and TRBJ1-3, with D possibly being TRBD1 (5 bases). The sequencing used PBMCs, mostly from graft donor cells, collected 360 days after TCRalphabeta/CD19-depleted stem cell transplant. CDR3 DNA sequence: TGTGCCAGCAGCTTAGCAGGGGTCAACGGAAACACCATATATTTT. Translation gives CASSLAGVNGNTIYF.